The 14 T cell receptor beta chains reported below all come from one sample, sequenced in a study of blood T cells in healthy people across ages. Primed by a sample-barcoded 5' primer and a J-beta primer mix, a second PCR proceeded for 7 to 11 cycles. TCRdb reanalysed the 5' RACE reads using MiXCR and keeps one entry per CDR3 protein. The repertoire holds about 630,000 distinct CDR3 sequences, with under 25% as singletons. The specimen was blood. Source of these receptors: a man in his 70s in good health.

The chain recombines TRBV7-2 with TRBJ1-4; 7 nucleotides agree with TRBD1. Losses at the gene ends were 7 bases for V and 6 bases for J; bases not matched to a gene: 8. The length of the CDR3 is 14 residues. Germline V gene data show CDR1 as SGHTA and CDR2 as FQGNSA. CDR3: CASTPGGRHEKLFF. The CDR3 DNA reads as TGTGCCAGCACCCCAGGGGGAAGGCATGAAAAACTGTTTTTT.

V gene TRBV20-1 combines with J gene TRBJ2-3; 8 bases agree with TRBD2. CDR1 is DFQATT and CDR2 is SNEGSKA in the germline V gene (reference sequence). The CDR3 spans 16 residues. V shed 6 bases, J shed 5 bases, and the junction held 16 bases outside the gene matches. The CDR3 sequence is CSAKGFYGRGVDTQYF. Here the CDR3 DNA reads TGCAGTGCGAAAGGCTTTTACGGGAGGGGTGTAGATACGCAGTATTTT.

This clonotype turned up a few times. V gene TRBV3-1 combines with J gene TRBJ1-3; D gene unclear. The CDR3 has 12 residues. The germline V gene has CDR1 LGHDT and CDR2 YNNKEL (reference sequence). V lost 8 bases to trimming and J lost 4 bases, with 9 bases between them. The CDR3 reads CASETQGNTIYF. The CDR3 bases are TGTGCCAGCGAGACCCAAGGAAACACCATATATTTT.

V and J are TRBV7-9 and TRBJ1-1; possibly TRBD1 for D (6 bases). Germline V gives CDR1 SEHNR, CDR2 FQNEAQ (reference sequence). The CDR3 is 16 residues long. Deletions cut 5 bases from V and 3 bases from J, with 19 bases between. The CDR3 region is CASSHMGGWEDTEAFF. CDR3 coding DNA: TGTGCCAGCAGCCACATGGGGGGCTGGGAGGACACTGAAGCTTTCTTT.

The rearrangement links TRBV2 to TRBJ2-7; 7 positions match TRBD2. The germline CDR1 and CDR2 sequences are SNHLY and FYNNEI. The CDR3 loop spans 14 amino acids. With V trimmed by 7 bases and J by 4 bases, 10 bases remained unmatched. The CDR3 nucleotides are TGTGCCAGCATTCTGGAGGAGCGGGATTACGAGCAGTACTTC. The encoded protein is CASILEERDYEQYF.

The rearrangement links TRBV5-1 to TRBJ2-1; D is unresolved. The V end was cut by 0 bases, the J end by 1 base, with 11 bases between. The CDR3 is made up of 16 amino acids. The germline V gene encodes CDR1 SGHRS and CDR2 YFSETQ. CDR3 sequence reads: CASSLEISSSYNEQFF. The DNA for the CDR3 is TGCGCCAGCAGCTTGGAGATAAGTTCGTCCTACAATGAGCAGTTCTTC.

In its sample, this clonotype was seen a few times. The V gene is TRBV10-3, the J gene TRBJ1-1; D is undetermined. CDR1 is ENHRY, CDR2 SYGVKD, per germline. This CDR3 is 13 amino acids long. V lost 8 bases, J lost 6 bases, and 16 bases lay in between. CDR3 amino acids: CAISRTEGSEAFF. The CDR3 DNA reads TGTGCCATCTCAAGGACCGAGGGATCTGAAGCTTTCTTT.

This clonotype was seen a few times. V is TRBV12-5 and J is TRBJ2-5; 8 bases map to TRBD2. Trimming removed 6 bases from V and 2 bases from J; junction bases left unmatched: 8. Germline V CDR1 and CDR2: LGHNT, FRNRAP. This CDR3 region has 15 residues. The CDR3 sequence: CASGSASGLQETQYF. The DNA for the CDR3 is TGTGCTAGTGGGTCGGCTAGCGGGTTGCAAGAGACCCAGTACTTC.

The V and J genes are TRBV18 and TRBJ2-1; D remains ambiguous. The DNA matches TRBJ2-7 better at its end, which makes the J call doubtful. The CDR3 spans 14 residues. Germline-derived CDR1 and CDR2 are KGHSH and LQKENI. This chain's CDR3 is CASSQSGSLYEQYF. DNA of the CDR3: TGTGCCAGCTCACAATCAGGATCCCTTTACGAGCAGTACTTC.

V gene TRBV20-1 combines with J gene TRBJ2-2; the D gene is possibly TRBD2 (5 bases). Germline loops: CDR1 DFQATT, CDR2 SNEGSKA (reference sequence). Trimming took 3 bases from V and 4 from J, leaving 15 bases between them. This CDR3 is 15 amino acids long. As DNA, the CDR3 is TGCAGTGCTAGTACGCGGCCCCGGGGCACCGGGGAGCTGTTTTTT. Amino acid sequence: CSASTRPRGTGELFF.

This clonotype was seen only a few times. CDR3 protein: CASSASGMGETQYF. CDR3 coding DNA: TGTGCCAGCAGTGCTAGCGGGATGGGGGAGACCCAGTACTTC. The chain recombines TRBV2 with TRBJ2-5, with 9 bases aligning to TRBD2. The CDR3 length is 14 residues. From germline, CDR1 is SNHLY and CDR2 FYNNEI. The ends lost 4 bases at V and 5 bases at J; junction bases unmatched: 5.

This clonotype occurred many times. The chain links TRBV29-1 to TRBJ2-2; D not resolved. V dropped 2 bases and J dropped 7 bases, with 8 bases sitting between them. CDR1 is SQVTM and CDR2 is ANQGSEA in the germline V gene. This CDR3 has 12 amino acids. The CDR3 protein is CSVERRYGELFF. As DNA, the CDR3 is TGCAGCGTTGAACGTAGATACGGGGAGCTGTTTTTT.

This chain connects TRBV14 to TRBJ2-3; D is possibly TRBD1 (5 bases). V lost 0 bases to trimming and J lost 4 bases, with 11 bases between them. The CDR3 is 15 residues long. Germline loops: CDR1 SGHDN, CDR2 FVKESK. CDR3 DNA: TGTGCCAGCAGCCAAGACGGTAGGGGCGCAGATACGCAGTATTTT. It codes for CASSQDGRGADTQYF.

This clonotype has just a few counts. The V call is TRBV20-1, the J call TRBJ2-1; the D gene is possibly TRBD2 (6 bases). Between the trimmed V and J ends, which lost 7 bases and 0 bases, there was a span of 16 bases. In germline, CDR1 is DFQATT, CDR2 SNEGSKA (reference sequence). This CDR3 region has 15 residues. In DNA form, the CDR3 reads TGCAGTGTAAAAACCGGGAGCCGCTCCTACAATGAGCAGTTCTTC. Its protein is CSVKTGSRSYNEQFF.